The T cell receptor (beta chain) under discussion was sequenced for a study of blood T cells in healthy people across ages. A J-beta primer mix and a sample-barcoded 5' primer were used in a second PCR of roughly 6 to 12 cycles. TCRdb processed the 5' RACE reads anew with MiXCR; each CDR3 protein has one entry. Of about 780,000 distinct CDR3 sequences listed, 35% to 50% are singletons. CDR3 length: 14 amino acids. The V end was cut by 5 bases, the J end by 7 bases, with 14 bases between. All donors came from Russia, were Caucasian and healthy, and spanned ages roughly 6 to 95. Each sample gave at least 6.5 million isolated PBMCs.

This TCR derives from a man older than 75 in good health. The rearrangement links TRBV12-3 or TRBV12-4 to TRBJ2-2; D is possibly TRBD2 (5 bases). The specimen was blood. CDR3 in DNA: TGTGCCAGCAGTCCCGGAGGTGTTGGCGGGGAGCTGTTTTTT. Translated, it gives CASSPGGVGGELFF.